This T cell receptor (beta chain) was observed in a study of memory CD4+ T cells and cytomegalovirus serostatus. Across the study: Donors were healthy Belgian adults, some 10 CMV seropositive and about two dozen seronegative.

TCRdb's copy holds only in-frame clones and misses some; the assay was immunoSEQ multiplex PCR. This sample has approximately 44,000 clones, with just over 75% found just once. V shed 5 bases and J shed 2 bases, with 11 bases lying between them. The CDR3 loop spans 14 amino acids. CDR1 SGHTA and CDR2 FQGTGA come from the germline V gene. Findings and caveats of the study: Repertoires predicted CMV serostatus with median bootstrapped AUC of about 0.94. CD4+ memory repertoires contained about 40% of the 164 reported CMV TCRbeta sequences.

About this clone itself: Antigen specificity is unknown.

Single viable CD3+CD4+CD8-CD45RO+ cells were sorted as the memory CD4+ T cells. CD4+ T cells were isolated by positive magnetic selection. The sequence was obtained from an adult in good health and CMV-seronegative. The chain uses TRBV7-3 and TRBJ2-3; possible D gene TRBD1, 6 bases. The sample was memory CD4+ T cells from blood. The CDR3 coding sequence is TGTGCCAGCAGCCAGGGGCAGTCCACAGATACGCAGTATTTT. Protein: CASSQGQSTDTQYF.